This TCR beta chain was sequenced for a study of cytomegalovirus exposure and HLA in healthy donors. Broader study findings: Usually a TCR sequence was rare, but some public TCRs were found in many donors.

Notes on this clone: Its antigen is not known.

The germline gives CDR1 SGDLS, CDR2 YYNGEE. V lost 0 bases, J lost 3 bases, and 13 bases lay in between. The CDR3 runs to 16 residues. PCR used 60 Vbeta primers and 13 Jbeta primers. Clones were read by immunoSEQ multiplex PCR, and TCRdb kept only the in-frame ones, dropping some. The table includes fewer than 300,000 clones, roughly 80% detected once. The V gene is TRBV9, the J gene TRBJ2-4; D not certain. The sample was PBMCs. The receptor's source is a girl aged 2 to 10 in good health and CMV-seronegative. The CDR3 nucleotides are TGTGCCAGCAGCGTAGGAGCCGTCATGGTCAAAAACATTCAGTACTTC. Translating gives CASSVGAVMVKNIQYF.